Following are 30 T cell receptor beta chains from one sample sequenced in a study of blood T cell repertoires in COVID-19. Data came from immunoSEQ multiplex PCR; TCRdb stores just in-frame clones and leaves some out. The sample lists about 410,000 clones, around 89% occurring once. Source material: peripheral blood. These TCRs come from a woman aged 40-49 years with COVID-19, enrolled during active disease.

This chain links TRBV7-9 with TRBJ1-1, with a weak D call TRBD1 (6 bases). Germline lookup yields CDR1 SEHNR and CDR2 FQNEAQ (reference sequence). There are 14 residues in the CDR3. V was cut by 7 bases and J by 3 bases, with 15 bases left in between. This chain's CDR3 is CASTTGGADTEAFF. CDR3 in DNA: TGTGCCAGCACCACCGGGGGGGCCGACACTGAAGCTTTCTTT.

The V and J genes are TRBV5-1 and TRBJ1-1, with D unresolved. V was shortened by 4 bases and J by 2 bases, with 12 bases between the two germline ends. Per germline, CDR1 SGHRS and CDR2 YFSETQ. The CDR3 sequence is 14 residues long. The CDR3 DNA is TGCGCCAGCAGCCGTGCTCGGGGAAACACTGAAGCTTTCTTT. This codes for CASSRARGNTEAFF.

The CDR3 here is CASSFGRGQPQHF. CDR3 sequence (DNA): TGTGCCAGCAGTTTTGGCCGGGGTCAGCCCCAGCATTTT. The chain uses TRBV6-2 or TRBV6-3 and TRBJ1-5, with D hard to call. The ends were cut back, 4 bases at V and 6 bases at J, with 10 bases in the middle. CDR1 is MNHEY and CDR2 is SVGEGT in the germline V gene. The CDR3 runs to 13 residues.

This chain joins TRBV12-3 or TRBV12-4 and TRBJ1-5; no reliable D call. This CDR3 is 12 amino acids long. The V end was cut by 3 bases, the J end by 6 bases, with 6 bases between. The CDR3 loop reads CASSFGSQPQHF. The CDR3 DNA is TGTGCCAGCAGTTTTGGCAGTCAGCCCCAGCATTTT.

The V and J genes are TRBV7-3 and TRBJ2-1, with 10 bases lining up with TRBD1. Germline V gene lookup returns CDR1 SGHTA and CDR2 FQGTGA. This CDR3 spans 19 amino acids. V lost 3 bases to trimming and J lost 7 bases; unmatched junction nucleotides: 18. The CDR3 protein is CASSFRSPGQGSGRNEQFF. The CDR3 DNA follows: TGTGCCAGCAGCTTCCGATCACCGGGACAGGGGAGTGGGAGGAATGAGCAGTTCTTC.

The chain recombines TRBV6-2 or TRBV6-3 with TRBJ2-6; TRBD1 aligns across 7 bases. V was pared by 6 bases and J by 0 bases, with 14 bases of the junction left unmatched. The CDR3 covers 19 residues. The germline CDR1 and CDR2 sequences are MNHEY and SVGEGT. For the CDR3, the DNA is TGTGCCAGCAGCCTCAACCCCCGGGACAGTAGCTCTGGGGCCAACGTCCTGACTTTC. It is translated as CASSLNPRDSSSGANVLTF.

The chain links TRBV6-1 to TRBJ1-3, with D perhaps matching TRBD1 (5 bases). V was pared by 4 bases and J by 0 bases, with 13 bases between. This CDR3 has 16 residues. CDR1 MNHNS and CDR2 SASEGT come from the germline V gene. The CDR3 spells CASSGSRAHSGNTIYF. The DNA for the CDR3 is TGTGCCAGCAGTGGGAGCAGGGCGCACTCTGGAAACACCATATATTTT.

This sequence joins TRBV5-1 and TRBJ2-1; 7 nucleotides agree with TRBD1. Germline CDR1 and CDR2: SGHRS and YFSETQ. The CDR3 has 16 amino acids. V shed 2 bases and J 4 bases; nucleotides not matched to a gene: 9. The CDR3 bases are TGCGCCAGCAGCTTATCTAACAGGGGAAAGTACAATGAGCAGTTCTTC. Residues: CASSLSNRGKYNEQFF.

The chain employs TRBV7-9 and TRBJ1-1; 8 nucleotides match TRBD1. The CDR3 extends over 16 amino acids. The trim removed 6 bases at V and 9 bases at J, leaving 18 bases unmatched. CDR1 is SEHNR and CDR2 is FQNEAQ in the germline V gene (reference sequence). The CDR3 DNA reads TGTGCCAGCAGTTATATATCCGGGACAGGTATGGGTAAAGCTTTCTTT. Residues: CASSYISGTGMGKAFF.

V usage is TRBV11-2 and J usage is TRBJ2-7; 7 bases match TRBD1. V shed 4 bases, J shed 2 bases, and the junction held 5 bases outside the gene matches. The CDR3 contains 14 residues. In germline, CDR1 is SGHAT, CDR2 FQNNGV. The DNA for the CDR3 is TGTGCCAGCAGCTCTATTCAGGGGGCCTACGAGCAGTACTTC. It yields the protein CASSSIQGAYEQYF. The complete variable domain, with remaining parts taken from reference TRBV11-2 and TRBJ2-7, reads EAGVAQSPRYKIIEKRQSVAFWCNPISGHATLYWYQQILGQGPKLLIQFQNNGVVDDSQLPKDRFSAERLKGVDSTLKIQPAKLEDSAVYLCASSSIQGAYEQYFGPGTRLTVT.

The J gene is TRBJ2-7, the V gene TRBV6-6; D is perhaps TRBD1 (6 bases). V was pared by 6 bases and J by 7 bases, with 13 bases between. The CDR3 has 12 residues. Germline values: CDR1 MNHNY, CDR2 SVGAGI (reference sequence). The CDR3 nucleotides read TGTGCCAGCAGCTTTCAGGGGCGGGAGCAGTACTTC. It encodes CASSFQGREQYF.

The rearrangement uses TRBV11-2 and TRBJ2-1; tentative D call: TRBD2 (5 bases). CDR3 length: 12 amino acids. Per germline, CDR1 SGHAT and CDR2 FQNNGV. Trimming pared 8 bases from V and 3 bases from J, leaving 8 bases between. CDR3 loop: CASLGGYNEQFF. The CDR3 DNA is TGTGCCAGCCTAGGAGGCTACAATGAGCAGTTCTTC.

V is TRBV18 and J is TRBJ1-4; the D gene is possibly TRBD1 (5 bases). CDR1 is KGHSH, CDR2 LQKENI, per germline. The CDR3 is made up of 13 amino acids. V was pared by 5 bases and J by 6 bases, with 10 bases between. CDR3 nucleotides: TGTGCCAGCTCAGTTCCAGGGTATGAAAAACTGTTTTTT. Protein: CASSVPGYEKLFF. Drawing the rest from reference TRBV18 and TRBJ1-4, the complete variable domain is NAGVMQNPRHLVRRRGQEARLRCSPMKGHSHVYWYRQLPEEGLKFMVYLQKENIIDESGMPKERFSAEFPKEGPSILRIQQVVRGDSAAYFCASSVPGYEKLFFGSGTQLSVL.

The chain joins TRBV7-8 to TRBJ2-5; the match to TRBD2 covers 8 bases. The CDR3 length is 14 residues. V trimming: 5 bases; J trimming: 1 base; junction bases outside the gene matches: 3. CDR1 is SGHVS, CDR2 FQNEAQ, per germline. CDR3 loop: CASSVAGGQETQYF. CDR3 DNA sequence: TGTGCCAGCAGCGTCGCGGGGGGCCAAGAGACCCAGTACTTC.

This clone was seen a single time. The J gene is TRBJ2-2, the V gene TRBV6-5; 11 positions agree with TRBD2. Germline CDR1 reads MNHEY; CDR2 reads SVGAGI. J gave up 1 base and V 6 bases, and 1 base lay outside the gene matches. This CDR3 region has 15 residues. CDR3: CASRGLAVNTGELFF. The DNA of the CDR3 is TGTGCCAGCAGGGGACTAGCGGTGAACACCGGGGAGCTGTTTTTT.

The chain employs TRBV18 and TRBJ1-3; the D is unclear. Germline values: CDR1 KGHSH, CDR2 LQKENI. This CDR3 has 17 residues. V was pared by 2 bases and J by 0 bases, with 14 bases between. CDR3 residues: CASSPSGPTDSGNTIYF. The CDR3 DNA reads TGTGCCAGCTCACCATCAGGCCCCACCGACTCTGGAAACACCATATATTTT.

The genes are TRBV28 and TRBJ1-2; possibly TRBD1 for D (5 bases). Trimming took 6 bases from V and 8 from J, leaving 22 bases between them. CDR3 length: 15 amino acids. CDR1 MDHEN and CDR2 SYDVKM come from the germline V gene. DNA of the CDR3: TGTGCCAGCAGGTTGCCGTCGGACAAAGGGCACGGCTACACCTTC. Encoded protein: CASRLPSDKGHGYTF.

The chain uses TRBV6-2 or TRBV6-3 and TRBJ2-7, with 8 bases fitting TRBD2. The CDR3 runs to 15 residues. The germline V gene encodes CDR1 MNHEY and CDR2 SVGEGT. The junction had 5 bases not matched to a gene; V was cut back by 2 bases and J by 2 bases. The DNA for the CDR3 is TGTGCCAGCAGTTACGGCCTTAGCGGGACCTACGAGCAGTACTTC. Its protein is CASSYGLSGTYEQYF.

This clone has only a few counts. The V call is TRBV11-2, the J call TRBJ2-5; 7 bases match TRBD1. Germline CDR1 SGHAT, CDR2 FQNNGV. V trimming: 5 bases; J trimming: 6 bases; junction bases outside the gene matches: 12. The CDR3 runs 15 residues. The CDR3 DNA reads TGTGCCAGCAGCCAAGGGGGCAGGGGGTTTAAGACCCAGTACTTC. Encoded protein: CASSQGGRGFKTQYF.

The chain carries TRBV11-3 and TRBJ2-7, with a possible D match to TRBD1 (6 bases). Germline V gene lookup returns CDR1 SGHNT and CDR2 YENEEA. This CDR3 contains 15 residues. Trimming pared 0 bases from V and 6 bases from J, leaving 15 bases between. The CDR3 protein is CASSLERGQTGEQYF. The CDR3 bases are TGTGCCAGCAGCTTAGAAAGAGGACAGACTGGCGAGCAGTACTTC.

This chain uses TRBV7-9 with TRBJ2-1, with D perhaps TRBD2 (5 bases). CDR1 and CDR2 (germline): SEHNR, FQNEAQ (reference sequence). The CDR3 totals 15 residues. Trimming removed 3 bases from V and 2 bases from J, with 11 bases in between. In DNA, the CDR3 is TGTGCCAGCAGCTTGAGGACTGTGACCTACAATGAGCAGTTCTTC. This codes for CASSLRTVTYNEQFF.

This clone was seen once. V usage is TRBV7-2 and J usage is TRBJ1-5; the D gene is possibly TRBD1 (5 bases). CDR1 and CDR2 (germline): SGHTA, FQGNSA. V was clipped by 3 bases and J by 4 bases, with 7 bases between them. The length of the CDR3 is 13 residues. CDR3: CASSFNRNQPQHF. The CDR3 region has the DNA TGTGCCAGCAGCTTCAACAGGAATCAGCCCCAGCATTTT.

The V and J genes are TRBV5-6 and TRBJ1-1; 9 positions match TRBD1. The CDR3 sequence is 18 residues long. The germline CDR1 and CDR2 sequences are SGHDT and YYEEEE. J lost 2 bases, V lost 0 bases, and 11 bases had no gene match. CDR3 protein: CASSLVLGTGRQNTEAFF. The CDR3 DNA sequence: TGTGCCAGCAGCTTGGTGTTAGGGACAGGGAGACAAAACACTGAAGCTTTCTTT.

The chain has TRBV2 and TRBJ2-4; possible D gene TRBD2, 5 bases. This CDR3 contains 15 residues. Germline values: CDR1 SNHLY, CDR2 FYNNEI. V was shortened by 10 bases and J by 0 bases, with 16 bases between the two germline ends. The CDR3 DNA is TGTGCCACAAAACACGAGGGTTTAGCCAAAAACATTCAGTACTTC. Protein sequence: CATKHEGLAKNIQYF. Using reference TRBV2 and TRBJ2-4 for the parts outside the CDR3, the full variable domain is EPEVTQTPSHQVTQMGQEVILRCVPISNHLYFYWYRQILGQKVEFLVSFYNNEISEKSEIFDDQFSVERPDGSNFTLKIRSTKLEDSAMYFCATKHEGLAKNIQYFGAGTRLSVL.

This chain joins TRBV5-1 and TRBJ2-1; D is unresolved. The CDR3 totals 12 residues. Germline values: CDR1 SGHRS, CDR2 YFSETQ. The V and J ends lost 0 bases and 8 bases respectively, with 6 bases between them. CDR3 protein: CASSLESDEQFF. CDR3 coding DNA: TGCGCCAGCAGCTTGGAATCCGATGAGCAGTTCTTC.

V and J are TRBV19 and TRBJ2-7, with 8 bases fitting TRBD2. With 3 bases clipped from V and 0 bases from J, the junction kept 4 bases outside the gene matches. The CDR3 loop spans 15 amino acids. The germline CDR1 and CDR2 sequences are LNHDA and SQIVND (reference sequence). The CDR3 region is CASSIIAGNSYEQYF. The CDR3 DNA reads as TGTGCCAGTAGTATCATAGCGGGGAACTCCTACGAGCAGTACTTC.

The genes are TRBV5-1 and TRBJ1-1; D possibly corresponds to TRBD1 (6 bases). V was shortened by 6 bases and J by 5 bases, with 8 bases between the two germline ends. The V gene's germline CDR1 is SGHRS and CDR2 YFSETQ. This CDR3 region has 11 residues. DNA for the CDR3: TGCGCCAGCAAGCAGGGGACTGAAGCTTTCTTT. Amino acid sequence: CASKQGTEAFF. Complete variable domain (other parts from reference TRBV5-1 and TRBJ1-1): KAGVTQTPRYLIKTRGQQVTLSCSPISGHRSVSWYQQTPGQGLQFLFEYFSETQRNKGNFPGRFSGRQFSNSRSEMNVSTLELGDSALYLCASKQGTEAFFGQGTRLTVV.

The V and J genes are TRBV5-6 and TRBJ2-7; tentative D call: TRBD1 (6 bases). The length of the CDR3 is 14 residues. Germline V gives CDR1 SGHDT, CDR2 YYEEEE. V was clipped by 2 bases and J by 2 bases, with 11 bases between them. The CDR3 loop is CASSFGQIPYEQYF. Written as DNA, the CDR3 is TGTGCCAGCAGCTTCGGACAGATTCCCTACGAGCAGTACTTC.

The V and J genes are TRBV7-3 and TRBJ1-2; TRBD1 is a possible D gene (5 bases). CDR3 length: 13 amino acids. CDR1 is SGHTA, CDR2 FQGTGA, per germline. V shed 1 base and J shed 4 bases, with 7 bases lying between them. The DNA of the CDR3 is TGTGCCAGCAGCTTAAAAACAGGCTATGGCTACACCTTC. Translated: CASSLKTGYGYTF.

CDR3 nucleotide sequence: TGTGCCAGTACCCCTCGGGACAGGGTCTATGGCTACACCTTC. It codes for CASTPRDRVYGYTF. The rearrangement joins TRBV19 to TRBJ1-2, with TRBD1 matching over 9 bases. Trimming at V came to 7 bases and at J to 4 bases, leaving 7 bases not matched to a gene. There are 14 residues in the CDR3. The germline gives CDR1 LNHDA, CDR2 SQIVND (reference sequence).